One and the same sample provided the 26 T cell receptor beta chains below, sequenced in a study of T cell clonality in common variable immunodeficiency. The method was immunoSEQ multiplex PCR; TCRdb's version includes in-frame clones alone and lacks a portion of them. The sample contains 35,000 or so clones, none occurring once; around 3.2% lies in the top ten. The sample taken for sequencing was peripheral blood mononuclear cells. The source is a person aged 18 to 75 in good health.

This clone was recorded many times. The DNA read from the CDR3 is TGTGCCTGGAGGGGGGCAAATTCACCC. Residues: CAWRGANSP. The whole CDR3 is CAWRGANSPLHF. The rearrangement joins TRBV30 to TRBJ1-6; maybe TRBD1 (6 bases). The observed sequence ends 3 residues before the CDR3 terminus, with the missing tail filled in from the germline J gene. Trimming removed 3 bases at V and 7 bases at J, with 7 bases between. The V gene's germline CDR1 is GTSNPN and CDR2 SVGIG (reference sequence). This CDR3 has 12 residues. The whole variable domain, filled in from reference TRBV30 and TRBJ1-6, reads SQTIHQWPATLVQPVGSPLSLECTVEGTSNPNLYWYRQAAGRGLQLLFYSVGIGQISSEVPQNLSASRPQDRQFILSSKKLLLSDSGFYLCAWRGANSPLHFGNGTRLTVT.

Many counts were recorded for this clone. The CDR3 end lies 3 residues beyond the end of the read and is filled in from the germline J gene. This chain joins TRBV6-2 or TRBV6-3 and TRBJ1-2; D is possibly TRBD1 (5 bases). The CDR3 loop spans 14 amino acids. CDR1 and CDR2 from the germline V gene are MNHEY and SVGEGT. The CDR3 is CASSSQGYSYDYTF. The covered CDR3 bases are TGTGCCAGCAGTTCGCAGGGATATTCCTACGAC.

This clone was recorded at least ten times. The DNA ends 3 residues before the CDR3 does, and the rest of the CDR3 is filled in from the germline J gene. V and J are TRBV12-3 or TRBV12-4 and TRBJ2-2; TRBD2 matches 10 bases. V lost 5 bases and J lost 7; bases outside the gene matches: 7. The CDR3 extends over 15 amino acids. CDR3: CASSPTSGYVGELFF. CDR3 DNA, as far as it was read: TGTGCCAGCAGTCCGACTAGCGGGTATGTCGGGGAG.

This clone appeared many times. Read data end 3 residues before the CDR3 end; the end is taken from the germline J gene. This sequence joins TRBV20-1 and TRBJ2-1, with TRBD2 matching over 13 bases. The CDR3 runs 16 residues. V trimming: 6 bases; J trimming: 1 base; junction bases outside the gene matches: 6. Germline assignment: CDR1 DFQATT and CDR2 SNEGSKA (reference sequence). CDR3 region: CSAVLAGGPSYNEQFF. CDR3 DNA, as far as it was read: TGCAGTGCCGTACTAGCGGGAGGGCCTTCCTACAATGAG.

This clone has at least ten counts. The missing CDR3 end, 3 residues past where the read stops, is filled in from the germline J gene. The chain has TRBV5-5 and TRBJ1-4; maybe TRBD1 (6 bases). V lost 2 bases and J lost 5, with 10 bases in between. CDR1 is SGHKS and CDR2 is YYEKEE in the germline V gene (reference sequence). CDR3 length equals 14 residues. The CDR3 sequence is CASSLQGRNEKLFF. The sequenced part of the CDR3 DNA is TGTGCCAGCAGCTTACAGGGCCGAAATGAAAAA.

This clone was observed at least ten times. The read falls 3 residues short of the CDR3 end, and the missing part is taken from the germline J gene. The chain carries TRBV19 and TRBJ2-3; 7 nucleotides match TRBD2. The CDR3 has 13 residues. With 8 bases clipped from V and 6 bases from J, the junction kept 8 bases outside the gene matches. Germline V gene sequence: CDR1 LNHDA, CDR2 SQIVND (reference sequence). The CDR3 sequence is CASGLLALDTQYF. The CDR3 bases that were read are TGTGCCAGTGGCCTACTAGCGTTGGATACG. The full variable domain, with the rest looked up from reference TRBV19 and TRBJ2-3, is DGGITQSPKYLFRKEGQNVTLSCEQNLNHDAMYWYRQDPGQGLRLIYYSQIVNDFQKGDIAEGYSVSREKKESFPLTVTSAQKNPTAFYLCASGLLALDTQYFGPGTRLTVL.

This clone was seen ten or more times. The observed sequence ends 3 residues before the CDR3 terminus, with the missing tail filled in from the germline J gene. The V and J genes are TRBV19 and TRBJ1-4; 9 bases match TRBD1. CDR1 LNHDA and CDR2 SQIVND come from the germline V gene (reference sequence). The ends lost 6 bases at V and 0 bases at J; junction bases unmatched: 2. CDR3 length equals 15 residues. The CDR3 DNA, read in part, is TGTGCCAGTAGGGACAGGGGAACAACTAATGAAAAA. Translating gives CASRDRGTTNEK. The CDR3 reads in full as CASRDRGTTNEKLFF.

This clone was picked up many times. The DNA ends 3 residues before the CDR3 does, and the rest of the CDR3 is filled in from the germline J gene. This chain joins TRBV12-3 or TRBV12-4 and TRBJ1-5; no firm D call. V was trimmed by 5 bases and J by 8 bases, leaving 16 bases between them. The CDR3 runs 14 residues. CDR3 DNA, as far as it was read: TGTGCCAGCAGTGTCAGTCTAGCGGTCGAGCCC. Translated, it gives CASSVSLAVEP. The whole CDR3 is CASSVSLAVEPQHF.

This clone was detected many times. The missing CDR3 end, 3 residues past where the read stops, is filled in from the germline J gene. The chain recombines TRBV19 with TRBJ2-7; a possible D gene is TRBD1 (7 bases). This CDR3 region has 12 residues. The germline V and J ends were trimmed by 11 bases and 1 base, with 12 bases remaining between them. Germline V gene data show CDR1 as LNHDA and CDR2 as SQIVND (reference sequence). The sequenced part of the CDR3 DNA is TGTGCCGGCGGGACAGTATCCTACGAG. It encodes CAGGTVSYE. The complete CDR3 reads CAGGTVSYEQYF. The full variable domain, with the rest looked up from reference TRBV19 and TRBJ2-7, is DGGITQSPKYLFRKEGQNVTLSCEQNLNHDAMYWYRQDPGQGLRLIYYSQIVNDFQKGDIAEGYSVSREKKESFPLTVTSAQKNPTAFYLCAGGTVSYEQYFGPGTRLTVT.

This clone was seen ten or more times. The read ends 3 residues shy of where the CDR3 ends; the end is completed using the germline J gene. V usage is TRBV7-9 and J usage is TRBJ2-7; possible D gene TRBD1, 5 bases. Trimming took off 1 base at V and 3 bases at J, with 7 bases between the two ends. The CDR3 spans 13 residues. Germline V CDR1 and CDR2: SEHNR, FQNEAQ (reference sequence). The CDR3 region is CASSLGRGYEQYF. CDR3 bases read: TGTGCCAGCAGCTTAGGAAGGGGCTACGAG.

This clone was seen ten or more times. The sequence runs out 3 residues before the end of the CDR3; the remainder is reconstructed from the germline J gene. The genes are TRBV19 and TRBJ2-2; D may be TRBD2 (5 bases). The CDR3 spans 15 residues. V shed 11 bases and J shed 2 bases, with 18 bases lying between them. Germline CDR1 and CDR2: LNHDA and SQIVND (reference sequence). The DNA read from the CDR3 is TGTGCCTCCACGGTTAGCGTTTTCAACACCGGGGAG. This sequence encodes CASTVSVFNTGE. The entire CDR3 protein is CASTVSVFNTGELFF. Combining the CDR3 with reference TRBV19 and TRBJ2-2 gives the whole variable domain DGGITQSPKYLFRKEGQNVTLSCEQNLNHDAMYWYRQDPGQGLRLIYYSQIVNDFQKGDIAEGYSVSREKKESFPLTVTSAQKNPTAFYLCASTVSVFNTGELFFGEGSRLTVL.

This clone was counted ten times or more. The read halts 3 residues ahead of the CDR3 end, with the missing end drawn from the germline J gene. This chain uses TRBV18 with TRBJ2-3, with TRBD2 matching over 8 bases. V dropped 3 bases and J dropped 0; count of bases not matched to a gene: 5. This CDR3 comprises 16 residues. Germline assignment: CDR1 KGHSH and CDR2 LQKENI. The sequenced CDR3 bases are TGTGCCAGCTCACCGATAGCGGGAAGAAGCACAGATACG. Translating gives CASSPIAGRSTDT. The whole CDR3 reads CASSPIAGRSTDTQYF.

This clone has at least ten counts. The CDR3 goes on 3 residues after the read ends, and that part is filled in from the germline J gene. The rearrangement links TRBV29-1 to TRBJ2-7, with TRBD1 matching over 7 bases. Germline trimming cut 4 bases from V and 3 bases from J; bases unmatched to any gene: 6. This CDR3 is built from 13 residues. Germline CDR1 is SQVTM and CDR2 is ANQGSEA. The sequenced CDR3 bases are TGCAGCGTTGGGACAGGAGCGCGCTACGAG. Amino acid sequence: CSVGTGARYE. The whole CDR3 protein reads CSVGTGARYEQYF.

There are many counts of this clone. The read ends 3 residues shy of where the CDR3 ends; the end is completed using the germline J gene. This chain links TRBV20-1 with TRBJ1-6, with a weak D call TRBD1 (5 bases). CDR1 DFQATT and CDR2 SNEGSKA come from the germline V gene (reference sequence). The CDR3 has 16 residues. Trimming left V 0 bases short and J 0 bases short, with 9 bases between. The CDR3: CSARDRGNSYNSPLHF. CDR3 DNA (partial): TGCAGTGCTAGAGATCGGGGGAACTCCTATAATTCACCC.

This clone was detected ten times or more. The DNA ends 3 residues before the CDR3 does, and the rest of the CDR3 is filled in from the germline J gene. The genes are TRBV24-1 and TRBJ2-7, with 8 bases identical to TRBD2. CDR1 and CDR2 from the germline V gene are KGHDR and SFDVKD. This CDR3 spans 14 amino acids. Losses at the gene ends were 11 bases for V and 0 bases for J; bases not matched to a gene: 8. The CDR3 spells CAIISLADSYEQYF. CDR3 DNA, as far as it was read: TGTGCCATCATCTCACTAGCGGACTCCTACGAG.

At least ten counts were recorded for this clone. The read terminates 3 residues before the CDR3 end, so the remaining end is supplied by the germline J gene. The chain couples TRBV7-9 to TRBJ2-5, with D perhaps TRBD1 (6 bases). Trimming pared 5 bases from V and 0 bases from J, leaving 10 bases between. CDR3 length: 14 amino acids. Germline loops: CDR1 SEHNR, CDR2 FQNEAQ (reference sequence). The CDR3: CASSLGQYQETQYF. The part of the CDR3 DNA that was read is TGTGCCAGCAGCCTTGGACAGTACCAAGAGACC.

This clone was recorded many times. The read ends 3 residues shy of where the CDR3 ends; the end is completed using the germline J gene. This chain joins TRBV19 and TRBJ1-1, with D possibly TRBD1 on 5 matching bases. CDR1 and CDR2 (germline): LNHDA, SQIVND (reference sequence). CDR3 size: 13 residues. V was trimmed by 4 bases and J by 4 bases, leaving 10 bases between them. The sequenced part of the CDR3 DNA is TGTGCCAGTAGTAAGAGGGGCCTCACTGAA. Amino acid sequence: CASSKRGLTE. The complete CDR3 reads CASSKRGLTEAFF.

This clone was counted at least ten times. The DNA ends 3 residues before the CDR3 does, and the rest of the CDR3 is filled in from the germline J gene. The chain uses TRBV28 and TRBJ2-2, with a tentative D call TRBD2 (6 bases). In germline, CDR1 is MDHEN, CDR2 SYDVKM. Trimming left V 5 bases short and J 5 bases short, with 18 bases between. The CDR3 covers 16 residues. The CDR3 spells CASSDNRRGRTGELFF. The CDR3 bases that were read are TGTGCCAGCAGTGATAACAGGAGAGGGAGGACCGGGGAG.

Notes on this clone: The CDR3 extends 3 residues past the end of the read, so its final part is completed from the germline J gene. This chain joins TRBV19 and TRBJ1-1; perhaps TRBD1 as D (5 bases). Germline CDR1 LNHDA, CDR2 SQIVND (reference sequence). This CDR3 region has 13 residues. CDR3 DNA (partial): TGTGCCAGTAGTATTAGGGCAGGGTACGAG. It is translated as CASSIRAGYE. The whole CDR3 region reads CASSIRAGYEAFF. The complete variable domain, with remaining parts taken from reference TRBV19 and TRBJ1-1, reads DGGITQSPKYLFRKEGQNVTLSCEQNLNHDAMYWYRQDPGQGLRLIYYSQIVNDFQKGDIAEGYSVSREKKESFPLTVTSAQKNPTAFYLCASSIRAGYEAFFGQGTRLTVV.

This clone was counted ten times or more. The CDR3 goes on 3 residues after the read ends, and that part is filled in from the germline J gene. The J gene is TRBJ2-3, the V gene TRBV19; D possibly corresponds to TRBD1 (5 bases). This CDR3 has 15 amino acids. Trimming pared 1 base from V and 3 bases from J, leaving 11 bases between. CDR1 is LNHDA, CDR2 SQIVND, per germline (reference sequence). This CDR3 reads CASSIGGIGTDTQYF. The sequenced part of the CDR3 DNA is TGTGCCAGTAGTATAGGGGGCATCGGGACAGATACG.

This clone was seen many times. The missing CDR3 end, 3 residues past where the read stops, is filled in from the germline J gene. The chain recombines TRBV5-4 with TRBJ2-1, with 8 bases fitting TRBD1. J lost 8 bases, V lost 3 bases, and 10 bases had no gene match. This CDR3 region has 15 residues. Germline loops: CDR1 SGHNT, CDR2 YYREEE (reference sequence). CDR3 DNA, as far as it was read: TGTGCCAGCAGCTACCCAGGGGGCGGAGCACATGAG. This gives the protein CASSYPGGGAHE. The full CDR3 protein is CASSYPGGGAHEQFF.

This clone was observed at least ten times. The read ends 3 residues shy of where the CDR3 ends; the end is completed using the germline J gene. The rearrangement joins TRBV19 to TRBJ1-6; D gene ambiguous. The germline gives CDR1 LNHDA, CDR2 SQIVND (reference sequence). V was clipped by 4 bases and J by 5 bases, with 12 bases between them. This CDR3 comprises 15 residues. CDR3 loop: CASSSGRNNNSPLHF. The sequenced CDR3 bases are TGTGCCAGTAGTAGCGGGCGGAACAATAATTCACCC.

This clone was recorded many times. The read stops 3 residues short of the end of the CDR3; the missing end is completed from the germline J gene. This chain uses TRBV30 with TRBJ2-3; TRBD2 matches at 8 bases. This CDR3 is built from 16 residues. The V gene's germline CDR1 is GTSNPN and CDR2 SVGIG (reference sequence). The V gene end was trimmed by 3 bases and the J gene end by 5 bases; junction bases not matched to a gene: 13. Here the CDR3 reads CAWSDGLTSVVDTQYF. Incomplete CDR3 DNA: TGTGCCTGGAGCGACGGTCTGACTAGCGTGGTAGATACG.

This clone was observed at least ten times. The read gets to within 3 residues of the CDR3 end, and the germline J gene fills in the rest. The J gene is TRBJ1-5, the V gene TRBV20-1; tentatively, D is TRBD1 (6 bases). Germline V gives CDR1 DFQATT, CDR2 SNEGSKA (reference sequence). The CDR3 consists of 15 residues. The ends were cut back, 1 base at V and 3 bases at J, with 13 bases in the middle. Here the CDR3 reads CSARGEGVINQPQHF. The sequenced CDR3 bases are TGCAGTGCTAGAGGGGAGGGGGTTATCAATCAGCCC.

As to this clone: Coverage ceases 3 residues before the CDR3 finishes, and the germline J gene fills in the end. The V call is TRBV18, the J call TRBJ2-1; D is perhaps TRBD2 (6 bases). The germline V and J ends were trimmed by 5 bases and 2 bases, with 19 bases remaining between them. Germline V lookup: CDR1 KGHSH, CDR2 LQKENI. The CDR3 extends over 17 amino acids. The covered CDR3 bases are TGTGCCAGCTCAGACTCCCCCCGGGGGATAACCTACAATGAG. Translated: CASSDSPRGITYNE. The entire CDR3 is CASSDSPRGITYNEQFF.

Worth noting for this clone: The CDR3 end lies 3 residues beyond the end of the read and is filled in from the germline J gene. The chain employs TRBV18 and TRBJ2-7; 7 bases agree with TRBD1. The V gene's germline CDR1 is KGHSH and CDR2 LQKENI. Trimming cost V 0 bases and J 1 base; bases outside gene matches: 9. CDR3 length: 17 residues. CDR3: CASSPPPGVTGSYEQYF. The DNA read from the CDR3 is TGTGCCAGCTCACCACCGCCGGGTGTGACAGGGTCCTACGAG.